The 12 T cell receptor beta chains below were found in one sample sequenced in a study of identical twins. MiXCR was run by TCRdb on the 5' RACE reads, yielding one entry per CDR3 protein. The sample records 300,000 to 350,000 distinct CDR3 sequences, over 9% being singletons. These data were likewise used in another study, on yellow fever vaccine responses in identical twins.

The sample consisted of CD8+ T cells sorted from blood. The receptors were sampled from a young woman in good health.

This clonotype was counted between two and nine times. DNA for the CDR3: TGTGCCAGCAGCCAAGATTCCGGGGGGGTCACCGGGGAGCTGTTTTTT. Residues: CASSQDSGGVTGELFF. J is TRBJ2-2 and V is TRBV4-2; TRBD2 matches at 8 bases. Trimming removed 0 bases from V and 4 bases from J; junction bases left unmatched: 4. The CDR3 has 16 residues. The germline V gene has CDR1 LGHNA and CDR2 YNFKEQ.

There are a few counts of this clonotype. The V call is TRBV6-5, the J call TRBJ2-1; the match to TRBD2 covers 12 bases. The CDR3 loop spans 19 amino acids. The germline V gene encodes CDR1 MNHEY and CDR2 SVGAGI. The J segment lost 0 bases and the V segment lost 1 base, leaving 7 bases of the junction unmatched. Here the CDR3 reads CASSYWLAGGPGSYNEQFF. CDR3 coding DNA: TGTGCCAGCAGTTACTGGCTAGCGGGAGGGCCCGGCTCCTACAATGAGCAGTTCTTC.

The CDR3 loop is CSARGDYVPGELFF. The CDR3 DNA sequence: TGCAGTGCTAGAGGGGACTACGTCCCCGGGGAGCTGTTTTTT. The V and J genes are TRBV20-1 and TRBJ2-2; 7 bases fit TRBD2. CDR1 is DFQATT and CDR2 is SNEGSKA in the germline V gene (reference sequence). The CDR3 extends over 14 amino acids. V dropped 1 base and J dropped 6; count of bases not matched to a gene: 5.

This clonotype was recorded a few times. V and J are TRBV12-3 or TRBV12-4 and TRBJ1-1; D gene unclear. Trimming left V 3 bases short and J 3 bases short, with 11 bases between. The CDR3 sequence is 14 residues long. CDR3 in DNA: TGTGCCAGCAGTTTTTTATTATCGTACACTGAAGCTTTCTTT. The encoded protein is CASSFLLSYTEAFF.

This clonotype was observed a few times. This chain links TRBV7-6 with TRBJ2-2; 7 bases line up with TRBD2. The CDR3 loop spans 15 amino acids. V was pared by 4 bases and J by 6 bases, with 8 bases of the junction left unmatched. CDR1 and CDR2 (germline): SGHVS, FNYEAQ. CDR3 sequence (DNA): TGTGCCAGCAGCTCGGGACTAAAGCCCCCCGGGGAGCTGTTTTTT. Amino acid sequence: CASSSGLKPPGELFF.

This clonotype was picked up many times. The V and J genes are TRBV12-3 or TRBV12-4 and TRBJ1-2, with D possibly TRBD1 on 6 matching bases. V shed 3 bases and J shed 4 bases, with 18 bases lying between them. CDR3 length equals 16 residues. CDR3 nucleotides: TGTGCCAGCAGTTTGCGGGGGGGCACGGCTGTCTATGGCTACACCTTC. Protein sequence: CASSLRGGTAVYGYTF.

The chain employs TRBV28 and TRBJ2-7; D is possibly TRBD1 (6 bases). The CDR3 has 16 residues. In germline, CDR1 is MDHEN, CDR2 SYDVKM. Trimming stripped 5 bases from V and 3 bases from J, with 20 bases between. The CDR3 DNA reads TGTGCCAGCAGTACCCCGATGGACAGTGTAGACTACGAGCAGTACGTC. Residues: CASSTPMDSVDYEQYV.

This clonotype was detected a few times. The V and J genes are TRBV7-8 and TRBJ2-3, with TRBD2 identical over 11 bases. Germline V gene sequence: CDR1 SGHVS, CDR2 FQNEAQ. The ends lost 5 bases at V and 2 bases at J; junction bases unmatched: 18. The CDR3 runs 20 residues. Here the CDR3 reads CASSTKFGASGRRDTDTQYF. CDR3 bases: TGTGCCAGCAGCACAAAATTCGGGGCTAGCGGGAGGCGCGACACAGATACGCAGTATTTT.

The rearrangement links TRBV4-1 to TRBJ1-1; D is perhaps TRBD1 (5 bases). The germline gives CDR1 MGHRA, CDR2 YSYEKL. With 0 bases removed from V and 4 bases from J, the gap between germline ends came to 9 bases. The CDR3 runs 14 residues. The CDR3 DNA reads as TGCGCCAGCAGCCAAGAGAGCGGGGGCACTGAAGCTTTCTTT. Its translation is CASSQESGGTEAFF.

The table lists this clonotype with a few counts. The chain links TRBV29-1 to TRBJ1-1; maybe TRBD1 (6 bases). CDR1 is SQVTM and CDR2 is ANQGSEA in the germline V gene. Trimming shortened V by 4 bases and J by 4 bases, and 16 bases separated the two germline ends. CDR3 size: 14 residues. The CDR3 nucleotides are TGCAGCGTTGTGGGCTGGGGAGGGGGCACTGAAGCTTTCTTT. Protein product: CSVVGWGGGTEAFF. The full variable domain, in which reference TRBV29-1 and TRBJ1-1 provide the parts outside the CDR3, is SAVISQKPSRDICQRGTSLTIQCQVDSQVTMMFWYRQQPGQSLTLIATANQGSEATYESGFVIDKFPISRPNLTFSTLTVSNMSPEDSSIYLCSVVGWGGGTEAFFGQGTRLTVV.

This clonotype was picked up many times. The chain employs TRBV12-3 or TRBV12-4 and TRBJ2-3; D possibly corresponds to TRBD2 (6 bases). V lost 5 bases and J 6 bases, leaving 21 bases between the germline ends. The CDR3 runs 16 residues. The CDR3 sequence: CASSGGTGRPMDTQYF. The CDR3 bases are TGTGCCAGCAGTGGGGGGACTGGGCGGCCCATGGATACGCAGTATTTT.

This clonotype was seen only a few times. The chain combines TRBV5-1 with TRBJ1-1; TRBD1 aligns across 11 bases. With 3 bases clipped from V and 4 bases from J, the junction kept 14 bases outside the gene matches. The CDR3 is 18 residues long. Germline-derived CDR1 and CDR2 are SGHRS and YFSETQ. The CDR3: CASSSHLRDRGVGTEAFF. In nucleotides, the CDR3 is TGCGCCAGCAGCTCGCACCTCCGGGACAGGGGGGTTGGCACTGAAGCTTTCTTT.